A single sample gave rise to the 20 T cell receptor beta chains below, sequenced in a study of blood T cell repertoires in COVID-19. Sequenced by immunoSEQ multiplex PCR; TCRdb stores in-frame clones only, minus some. Of over 60,000 clones listed, less than 95% were seen once; the top ten hold roughly 0.53%. Sequencing was carried out using peripheral blood. These receptors were obtained from a man over 45 with COVID-19, enrolled during active disease.

This chain uses TRBV4-2 with TRBJ1-4; a weak D match, TRBD1 (5 bases). Trimming took off 3 bases at V and 0 bases at J, with 14 bases between the two ends. The CDR3 loop spans 17 amino acids. Germline-derived CDR1 and CDR2 are LGHNA and YNFKEQ. The CDR3 DNA reads as TGTGCCAGCAGCCAGGGGAATGCGGGGGCAACTAATGAAAAACTGTTTTTT. This sequence encodes CASSQGNAGATNEKLFF.

The V and J genes are TRBV6-2 or TRBV6-3 and TRBJ2-1; D may be TRBD2 (6 bases). This CDR3 contains 16 residues. Germline V gene lookup returns CDR1 MNHEY and CDR2 SVGEGT. V lost 4 bases and J 0 bases, leaving 13 bases between the germline ends. Written as DNA, the CDR3 is TGTGCCAGCAGTTCCGGCCAAGCGGGCTCCTACAATGAGCAGTTCTTC. Protein product: CASSSGQAGSYNEQFF.

The rearrangement links TRBV18 to TRBJ1-2; D gene ambiguous. CDR1 is KGHSH and CDR2 is LQKENI in the germline V gene. Trimming stripped 3 bases from V and 8 bases from J, with 16 bases between. This CDR3 has 14 amino acids. CDR3 nucleotide sequence: TGTGCCAGCTCACCGGGCCATATTGGCAGGGGCTACACCTTC. Its translation is CASSPGHIGRGYTF.

V gene TRBV4-1 combines with J gene TRBJ2-1; 11 bases are shared with TRBD2. Germline-derived CDR1 and CDR2 are MGHRA and YSYEKL. The ends lost 4 bases at V and 5 bases at J; junction bases unmatched: 7. The CDR3 is 16 amino acids. The CDR3 nucleotides are TGCGCCAGCAGCCCCAGGACTAGCGGGCCCGACAATGAGCAGTTCTTC. This encodes CASSPRTSGPDNEQFF.

The table lists this clone with a count of one. The rearrangement uses TRBV6-5 and TRBJ1-1; tentative D call: TRBD1 (6 bases). Germline values: CDR1 MNHEY, CDR2 SVGAGI. V gave up 4 bases and J gave up 7 bases, with 16 bases separating them. This CDR3 comprises 14 residues. In nucleotides, the CDR3 is TGTGCCAGCAGTTCGCATCAGGGGATTGGTGAAGCTTTCTTT. Its translation is CASSSHQGIGEAFF.

The J gene is TRBJ2-5, the V gene TRBV18; 8 bases are a match to TRBD2. With V trimmed by 6 bases and J by 4 bases, 10 bases remained unmatched. Germline V gene sequence: CDR1 KGHSH, CDR2 LQKENI. This CDR3 is built from 15 residues. The CDR3 sequence: CASSRAGGRGETQYF. CDR3 in DNA: TGTGCCAGCTCCCGCGCGGGGGGCCGGGGAGAGACCCAGTACTTC.

The chain has TRBV5-6 and TRBJ2-1; D remains unclear. The V and J ends lost 4 bases and 4 bases respectively, with 9 bases between them. The CDR3 consists of 13 residues. Germline loops: CDR1 SGHDT, CDR2 YYEEEE. The CDR3 DNA reads TGTGCCAGCAGCCCTGTAGAATACAATGAGCAGTTCTTC. It yields the protein CASSPVEYNEQFF.

J is TRBJ1-1 and V is TRBV6-2 or TRBV6-3; TRBD1 agrees at 8 bases. This CDR3 is 17 amino acids long. The germline CDR1 and CDR2 sequences are MNHEY and SVGEGT. V lost 5 bases, J lost 6 bases, and 17 bases stayed unmatched. CDR3 sequence reads: CASSPRIWDRLVSEAFF. The CDR3 DNA follows: TGTGCCAGCAGTCCCCGGATTTGGGACAGGCTCGTCTCTGAAGCTTTCTTT.

This clone is categorized as medium-sized (0.01 to 0.1%). The V gene is TRBV10-3, the J gene TRBJ2-2; D perhaps matches TRBD2 (6 bases). This CDR3 spans 16 amino acids. Trimming shortened V by 6 bases and J by 0 bases, and 14 bases separated the two germline ends. Per germline, CDR1 ENHRY and CDR2 SYGVKD. CDR3 bases: TGTGCCATCAGCTGGGCTAGCGCCCCGAACACCGGGGAGCTGTTTTTT. Translation: CAISWASAPNTGELFF.

The chain carries TRBV4-1 and TRBJ1-1, with D maybe TRBD1 (5 bases). In germline, CDR1 is MGHRA, CDR2 YSYEKL. V dropped 4 bases and J dropped 1 base, with 16 bases sitting between them. The CDR3 totals 16 residues. DNA of the CDR3: TGCGCCAGCAGCCTCCCGGGGCGGGGCCAGAACACTGAAGCTTTCTTT. Its translation is CASSLPGRGQNTEAFF.

This sequence joins TRBV11-2 and TRBJ2-1; no firm D call. This CDR3 has 14 residues. Trimming took 2 bases from V and 6 from J, leaving 11 bases between them. Per the germline V gene, CDR1 is SGHAT and CDR2 is FQNNGV. The CDR3 DNA reads as TGTGCCAGCAGCTTAAGCCGAATGATCAATGAGCAGTTCTTC. It encodes CASSLSRMINEQFF.

The chain combines TRBV29-1 with TRBJ2-3; 14 nucleotides align to TRBD2. CDR3 size: 20 residues. Per the germline V gene, CDR1 is SQVTM and CDR2 is ANQGSEA. The V and J ends lost 2 bases and 3 bases, in that order; junction bases with no gene match: 16. The CDR3 loop reads CSVEYPWKRTSGRMTDTQYF. The CDR3 DNA is TGCAGCGTTGAATACCCTTGGAAACGGACTAGCGGGAGGATGACAGATACGCAGTATTTT.

The count of this clone is one. The V and J genes are TRBV25-1 and TRBJ1-1; perhaps TRBD1 as D (6 bases). The CDR3 loop spans 15 amino acids. Germline CDR1 is MGHDK and CDR2 is SYGVNS. V was trimmed by 2 bases and J by 1 base, leaving 11 bases between them. The CDR3 DNA reads as TGTGCCAGCAGTGAAATTGGACAGACGAACACTGAAGCTTTCTTT. Translation: CASSEIGQTNTEAFF.

This chain connects TRBV4-1 to TRBJ1-1; D is unresolved. This CDR3 has 14 amino acids. Trimming pared 6 bases from V and 2 bases from J, leaving 13 bases between. Germline V gives CDR1 MGHRA, CDR2 YSYEKL. CDR3 amino acids: CASRGVLQNTEAFF. The CDR3, as DNA: TGCGCCAGCAGGGGCGTCCTCCAAAACACTGAAGCTTTCTTT.

This clone was detected once. V usage is TRBV29-1 and J usage is TRBJ2-7; 7 nucleotides align to TRBD2. V shed 4 bases, J shed 6 bases, and the junction held 6 bases outside the gene matches. In germline, CDR1 is SQVTM, CDR2 ANQGSEA. The CDR3 sequence is 12 residues long. The CDR3 DNA follows: TGCAGCGTTGGGTGGGAGGGTCGCGAGCAGTACTTC. Encoded protein: CSVGWEGREQYF.

The chain carries TRBV5-1 and TRBJ2-2, with D perhaps TRBD2 (7 bases). This CDR3 contains 15 residues. Trimming took 1 base from V and 7 from J, leaving 14 bases between them. Per germline, CDR1 SGHRS and CDR2 YFSETQ. CDR3 protein: CASSLPGGPHGELFF. CDR3 nucleotides: TGCGCCAGCAGCTTGCCCGGGGGGCCGCACGGGGAGCTGTTTTTT.

The chain couples TRBV4-1 to TRBJ1-5; no firm D call. Germline-derived CDR1 and CDR2 are MGHRA and YSYEKL. The CDR3 is made up of 15 amino acids. Trimming stripped 2 bases from V and 4 bases from J, with 12 bases between. The chain's CDR3 is CASSQSGISNQPQHF. As DNA, the CDR3 is TGCGCCAGCAGCCAATCGGGGATCTCAAATCAGCCCCAGCATTTT.

The chain employs TRBV24-1 and TRBJ2-1; D perhaps matches TRBD2 (6 bases). V was cut by 6 bases and J by 2 bases, with 16 bases left in between. The CDR3 is 16 residues long. Germline V lookup: CDR1 KGHDR, CDR2 SFDVKD. The CDR3 DNA reads TGTGCCACCAGTCCCCCCGGGACTCTTGCCTACAATGAGCAGTTCTTC. It translates to CATSPPGTLAYNEQFF.

The gene calls are TRBV7-2 and TRBJ2-1; 7 bases fit TRBD2. The germline CDR1 and CDR2 sequences are SGHTA and FQGNSA. V trimming: 1 base; J trimming: 7 bases; junction bases outside the gene matches: 10. This CDR3 has 16 amino acids. The CDR3 coding sequence is TGTGCCAGCAGCTTAGAGTTTCGTAGCGGGTGGAATGAGCAGTTCTTC. As protein: CASSLEFRSGWNEQFF.

This clone was observed a single time. CDR3 residues: CASSLALDLGTQYF. The DNA for the CDR3 is TGCGCCAGCAGCTTGGCACTAGATCTGGGTACGCAGTATTTT. The genes are TRBV5-1 and TRBJ2-3; tentative D call: TRBD2 (5 bases). Germline V lookup: CDR1 SGHRS, CDR2 YFSETQ. This CDR3 region has 14 residues. Trimming cost V 0 bases and J 8 bases, with 13 bases left between them.